The subject of this entry is one TCR beta chain. Its antigen is not known. At one of its ends the junction is not consistent with the germline gene, which may arise from a read error. The donors, all healthy, were Caucasians living in Russia, aged roughly 6 to 100. The record originates from a study of blood T cells in healthy people across ages. Study results and caveats: Naive CD4+ cells and diversity were both higher in long-lived donors than in aged donors.

A sample-barcoded 5' primer and a J-beta primer mix were used in a second PCR of about 6 to 12 cycles. TCRdb reanalysed the 5' RACE reads using MiXCR and keeps one entry per CDR3 protein. The profile shows about 640,000 distinct CDR3 sequences, around 54% of them singletons. Specimen: blood. The receptor's source is a man aged 55 to 70 in good health.

In DNA form, the CDR3 reads TGCAGTACTAGAGATCAGGGGGGAATGGCCAAAAACATTCAGTACTTC. The encoded protein is CSTRDQGGMAKNIQYF. The chain is built from TRBV20-1 and TRBJ2-4; D perhaps matches TRBD1 (7 bases). CDR1 and CDR2 from the germline V gene are DFQATT and SNEGSKA (reference sequence). The CDR3 sequence is 16 residues long.